The source of this T cell receptor beta chain is a study of cytomegalovirus exposure and HLA in healthy donors. Regarding the study as a whole: The sole available immune exposure information was CMV serostatus. A few chains linked to CMV were shown in vitro to be specific for CMV antigens. High sensitivity and specificity were reportedly achieved when the classifier diagnosed cytomegalovirus status.

60 Vbeta and 13 Jbeta primers were used in PCR. Only in-frame clones appear in the TCRdb table, and some are missing; sequencing was by immunoSEQ multiplex PCR. This sample has 100,000 to 150,000 clones, with approximately 80% found just once. Donors consisted of healthy bone marrow donors. In the case of this clone: Its specificity is not known. The junction and the germline gene differ at one end; a read error may be behind it.

This CDR3 comprises 13 residues. CDR1 SGHDN and CDR2 FVKESK come from the germline V gene. The source of this sequence is a young woman in good health and CMV-seronegative. The chain carries TRBV14 and TRBJ1-1; no clear D gene. Material: PBMCs. DNA of the CDR3: TGTGCCAGCAGCCAAGTATTTCTGAGGGATGTTCTCTTT. Protein sequence: CASSQVFLRDVLF.